These 9 T cell receptor beta chains came from one sample sequenced in a study of blood T cell repertoires in COVID-19. Produced via immunoSEQ multiplex PCR; TCRdb's table is partial and in-frame only. The profile shows roughly 230,000 clones, about 85% of them singletons. The sequenced sample consisted of peripheral blood. These receptors were obtained from a woman aged 80 or older with acute or convalescent COVID-19.

The chain carries TRBV19 and TRBJ1-2; weak D call: TRBD1 (6 bases). The CDR3 contains 14 residues. Between the trimmed V and J ends, which lost 4 bases and 6 bases, there was a span of 15 bases. From germline, CDR1 is LNHDA and CDR2 SQIVND (reference sequence). This CDR3 reads CASSTNRAGDGYTF. CDR3 nucleotide sequence: TGTGCCAGTAGTACGAACAGGGCTGGGGATGGCTACACCTTC.

The chain is built from TRBV5-1 and TRBJ1-6; 7 positions match TRBD1. Germline V lookup: CDR1 SGHRS, CDR2 YFSETQ. The J segment lost 5 bases and the V segment lost 6 bases, leaving 8 bases of the junction unmatched. There are 15 residues in the CDR3. CDR3 loop: CASNPTDRNNSPLHF. CDR3 DNA: TGCGCCAGCAACCCCACGGACAGGAATAATTCACCCCTCCACTTT. Combining the CDR3 with reference TRBV5-1 and TRBJ1-6 gives the whole variable domain KAGVTQTPRYLIKTRGQQVTLSCSPISGHRSVSWYQQTPGQGLQFLFEYFSETQRNKGNFPGRFSGRQFSNSRSEMNVSTLELGDSALYLCASNPTDRNNSPLHFGNGTRLTVT.

This clone was counted a single time. The chain combines TRBV27 with TRBJ2-7; TRBD2 matches 9 bases. The CDR3 consists of 15 residues. Germline V gene lookup returns CDR1 MNHEY and CDR2 SMNVEV (reference sequence). J was trimmed by 0 bases and V by 8 bases; bases with no gene match: 8. The CDR3 protein is CASAALAGSSYEQYF. CDR3 nucleotides: TGTGCCAGCGCCGCCCTAGCGGGAAGCTCCTACGAGCAGTACTTC.

V is TRBV3-1 (or the pseudogene TRBV3-2) and J is TRBJ2-5; maybe TRBD1 (7 bases). Trimming stripped 4 bases from V and 4 bases from J, with 16 bases between. This CDR3 comprises 15 residues. CDR1 is LGHDT, CDR2 YNNKEL, per germline (reference sequence). This CDR3 is CASSLRQGGGETQYF. The CDR3 DNA sequence: TGTGCCAGCAGCCTTAGACAGGGAGGAGGAGAGACCCAGTACTTC.

The rearrangement joins TRBV19 to TRBJ2-2, with D perhaps TRBD2 (5 bases). Trimming cost V 5 bases and J 7 bases, with 8 bases left between them. The CDR3 totals 12 residues. The germline gives CDR1 LNHDA, CDR2 SQIVND (reference sequence). CDR3 bases: TGTGCCAGTAGTCCTAGCATCGGGGAGCTGTTTTTT. Translated, it gives CASSPSIGELFF.

The chain combines TRBV3-1 (or the pseudogene TRBV3-2) with TRBJ2-3, with D possibly matching TRBD2 (5 bases). Trimming cost V 0 bases and J 2 bases, with 9 bases left between them. CDR3 length: 15 amino acids. In germline, CDR1 is LGHDT, CDR2 YNNKEL (reference sequence). CDR3 in amino acids: CASSQDYGNTDTQYF. DNA of the CDR3: TGTGCCAGCAGCCAAGATTACGGGAACACAGATACGCAGTATTTT.

This clone was recorded a few times. This sequence joins TRBV7-8 and TRBJ1-4; TRBD1 might be the D (5 bases). V lost 1 base, J lost 7 bases, and 7 bases lay in between. The CDR3 consists of 13 residues. Germline V lookup: CDR1 SGHVS, CDR2 FQNEAQ. As DNA, the CDR3 is TGTGCCAGCAGCTTAGGGGGCGGTGAAAAACTGTTTTTT. It specifies CASSLGGGEKLFF. Full variable domain (rest looked up from reference TRBV7-8 and TRBJ1-4): GAGVSQSPRYKVAKRGQDVALRCDPISGHVSLFWYQQALGQGPEFLTYFQNEAQLDKSGLPSDRFFAERPEGSVSTLKIQRTQQEDSAVYLCASSLGGGEKLFFGSGTQLSVL.

The chain joins TRBV7-8 to TRBJ2-1; the D gene is possibly TRBD2 (6 bases). CDR1 SGHVS and CDR2 FQNEAQ come from the germline V gene. Trimming removed 1 base at V and 4 bases at J, with 14 bases between. The CDR3 contains 16 residues. CDR3 sequence (DNA): TGTGCCAGCAGCTTAGGTGGGACTTTGGTTTACAATGAGCAGTTCTTC. Translation gives CASSLGGTLVYNEQFF. Based on the CDR3 plus reference TRBV7-8 and TRBJ2-1, the full variable domain is GAGVSQSPRYKVAKRGQDVALRCDPISGHVSLFWYQQALGQGPEFLTYFQNEAQLDKSGLPSDRFFAERPEGSVSTLKIQRTQQEDSAVYLCASSLGGTLVYNEQFFGPGTRLTVL.

The chain recombines TRBV6-5 with TRBJ1-2; TRBD1 agrees at 9 bases. The CDR3 is 13 residues long. V lost 10 bases to trimming and J lost 7 bases; unmatched junction nucleotides: 10. The germline CDR1 and CDR2 sequences are MNHEY and SVGAGI. The CDR3: CATLPTGGSGYTF. The CDR3 nucleotides read TGTGCCACTTTACCGACAGGGGGATCTGGCTACACCTTC.